One and the same sample provided the 27 T cell receptor beta chains below, sequenced in a study of T cells in Graves' hyperthyroidism and ophthalmopathy. RNA transcripts were the template for amplifying TCR beta CDR3 regions. Carried out on the TCR CDR3, a first-round RT-PCR used the HTBI primer set. TCRdb reprocessed the multiplex PCR reads with MiXCR, giving one entry per CDR3 protein. This sample has more than 350,000 distinct CDR3 sequences, with 13% to 15% found just once. Input material: blood. The origin of the receptors is a woman aged 55-75 years with Graves' ophthalmopathy.

The chain combines TRBV29-1 with TRBJ2-2, with unresolved D. Germline V gene sequence: CDR1 SQVTM, CDR2 ANQGSEA. Trimming shortened V by 3 bases and J by 7 bases, and 6 bases separated the two germline ends. CDR3 length equals 11 residues. This CDR3 is CSVEVFGELFF. In DNA, the CDR3 is TGCAGCGTTGAGGTGTTCGGGGAGCTGTTTTTT.

This sequence joins TRBV14 and TRBJ1-1, with 7 bases identical to TRBD1. The ends lost 1 base at V and 0 bases at J; junction bases unmatched: 11. The CDR3 extends over 18 amino acids. The germline V gene has CDR1 SGHDN and CDR2 FVKESK. The CDR3 sequence: CASSQVELGQALNTEAFF. The DNA for the CDR3 is TGTGCCAGCAGCCAAGTTGAACTTGGACAGGCCTTGAACACTGAAGCTTTCTTT.

A word on this clonotype: Sequence at one end of the junction differs from germline and may be a read error. V usage is TRBV6-1 and J usage is TRBJ1-2; 7 nucleotides match TRBD1. CDR3 length: 14 amino acids. Germline CDR1 reads MNHNS; CDR2 reads SASEGT. The CDR3 region is CASSEDRVYYGYTF. The CDR3 DNA sequence: TGTGCCAGCAGCGAAGACAGGGTTTACTATGGCTACACCTTC.

This clonotype appeared many times. The chain uses TRBV20-1 and TRBJ2-1; 7 bases align to TRBD2. The ends lost 0 bases at V and 2 bases at J; junction bases unmatched: 7. The germline gives CDR1 DFQATT, CDR2 SNEGSKA (reference sequence). The CDR3 loop spans 16 amino acids. CDR3 protein: CSARDEGGRAYNEQFF. CDR3 sequence (DNA): TGCAGTGCTAGAGATGAGGGCGGGAGAGCCTACAATGAGCAGTTCTTC.

This clonotype was picked up a small number of times. The chain joins TRBV27 to TRBJ2-2; 10 bases are a match to TRBD2. The germline gives CDR1 MNHEY, CDR2 SMNVEV (reference sequence). CDR3 length: 16 amino acids. Trimming cost V 6 bases and J 6 bases; bases outside gene matches: 10. CDR3 in amino acids: CASRHAGLAKSGELFF. For the CDR3, the DNA is TGTGCCAGCAGACACGCGGGACTAGCGAAATCCGGGGAGCTGTTTTTT.

This clonotype occurred a few times. The chain combines TRBV19 with TRBJ2-3; no clear D. Germline lookup yields CDR1 LNHDA and CDR2 SQIVND (reference sequence). V dropped 5 bases and J dropped 7 bases, with 13 bases sitting between them. This CDR3 contains 13 residues. The CDR3 sequence is CASSPRASNTQYF. The CDR3 DNA reads TGTGCCAGTAGTCCTCGGGCCTCGAATACGCAGTATTTT.

This clonotype appeared many times. V gene TRBV5-8 combines with J gene TRBJ2-3; 7 bases map to TRBD2. Per the germline V gene, CDR1 is SGHTS and CDR2 is YDEGEE. CDR3 size: 16 residues. Unmatched junction bases numbered 9, after V lost 3 bases and J lost 2 bases. CDR3 region: CASSYRIAGTTDTQYF. Here the CDR3 DNA reads TGTGCCAGCAGCTACCGGATAGCGGGCACCACAGATACGCAGTATTTT.

This clonotype was recorded many times. V gene TRBV2 combines with J gene TRBJ2-7; D is possibly TRBD1 or TRBD2 (6 bases each). The CDR3 runs 17 residues. CDR1 SNHLY and CDR2 FYNNEI come from the germline V gene. V lost 0 bases and J lost 7, with 22 bases in between. This CDR3 is CASSEAQSRTTGREQYF. The CDR3 nucleotides are TGTGCCAGCAGTGAAGCCCAGAGCAGGACTACAGGGAGGGAGCAGTACTTC.

The chain joins TRBV30 to TRBJ2-2; 9 bases fit TRBD1. This CDR3 contains 16 residues. CDR1 is GTSNPN and CDR2 is SVGIG in the germline V gene (reference sequence). V lost 4 bases to trimming and J lost 5 bases; unmatched junction nucleotides: 11. CDR3 in amino acids: CAWTSSQGARTGELFF. In DNA form, the CDR3 reads TGTGCCTGGACCTCATCACAGGGGGCTCGGACCGGGGAGCTGTTTTTT. Complete variable domain (other parts from reference TRBV30 and TRBJ2-2): SQTIHQWPATLVQPVGSPLSLECTVEGTSNPNLYWYRQAAGRGLQLLFYSVGIGQISSEVPQNLSASRPQDRQFILSSKKLLLSDSGFYLCAWTSSQGARTGELFFGEGSRLTVL.

This clonotype was picked up a small number of times. This chain links TRBV30 with TRBJ1-5, with D maybe TRBD1 (6 bases). The length of the CDR3 is 13 residues. The germline gives CDR1 GTSNPN, CDR2 SVGIG (reference sequence). Trimming took off 5 bases at V and 5 bases at J, with 13 bases between the two ends. CDR3: CAWGQKFDQPQHF. The DNA for the CDR3 is TGTGCCTGGGGACAGAAGTTCGATCAGCCCCAGCATTTT.

Ten or more counts support this clonotype. The chain employs TRBV6-5 and TRBJ2-5; D may be TRBD1 or TRBD2 (6 bases each). The CDR3 runs 15 residues. V was trimmed by 7 bases and J by 2 bases, leaving 17 bases between them. CDR1 MNHEY and CDR2 SVGAGI come from the germline V gene. The DNA of the CDR3 is TGTGCCAGCAATAGGCGGAGGGGGGAACAAGAGACCCAGTACTTC. Protein: CASNRRRGEQETQYF.

This clonotype was counted at least ten times. The chain recombines TRBV5-6 with TRBJ1-1; D perhaps matches TRBD1 (6 bases). The germline V gene has CDR1 SGHDT and CDR2 YYEEEE. Trimming took off 5 bases at V and 1 base at J, with 12 bases between the two ends. The CDR3 runs 14 residues. CDR3 amino acids: CASSPGTPNTEAFF. CDR3 coding DNA: TGTGCCAGCAGTCCCGGGACACCGAACACTGAAGCTTTCTTT. Drawing the rest from reference TRBV5-6 and TRBJ1-1, the complete variable domain is DAGVTQSPTHLIKTRGQQVTLRCSPKSGHDTVSWYQQALGQGPQFIFQYYEEEERQRGNFPDRFSGHQFPNYSSELNVNALLLGDSALYLCASSPGTPNTEAFFGQGTRLTVV.

This clonotype was counted many times. The chain joins TRBV30 to TRBJ1-4; 7 bases match TRBD1. Trimming cost V 0 bases and J 2 bases; bases outside gene matches: 3. Germline-derived CDR1 and CDR2 are GTSNPN and SVGIG (reference sequence). The CDR3 is 15 amino acids. CDR3 DNA sequence: TGTGCCTGGAGTGTAAAGGGGGCGACTAATGAAAAACTGTTTTTT. Protein sequence: CAWSVKGATNEKLFF.

In this sample, this clonotype turned up many times. The chain links TRBV20-1 to TRBJ2-2; TRBD1 might be the D (5 bases). Germline V gene lookup returns CDR1 DFQATT and CDR2 SNEGSKA (reference sequence). The V gene lost 8 bases and the J gene lost 4 bases, with 17 bases spanning the gap. This CDR3 is built from 14 residues. CDR3: CSLIPNTGTGELFF. The DNA of the CDR3 is TGCAGTCTCATCCCCAACACAGGCACCGGGGAGCTGTTTTTT.

The rearrangement joins TRBV7-9 to TRBJ2-1; TRBD2 agrees at 11 bases. V lost 5 bases to trimming and J lost 6 bases; unmatched junction nucleotides: 6. There are 15 residues in the CDR3. Germline lookup yields CDR1 SEHNR and CDR2 FQNEAQ (reference sequence). CDR3: CASSEWTSGFNEQFF. In nucleotides, the CDR3 is TGTGCCAGCAGCGAATGGACTAGCGGGTTCAATGAGCAGTTCTTC.

The chain couples TRBV18 to TRBJ1-3; D remains unclear. The V end lost 2 bases, the J end lost 4 bases, and 9 bases lay between the germline ends. CDR3 length equals 14 residues. CDR1 is KGHSH and CDR2 is LQKENI in the germline V gene. The DNA of the CDR3 is TGTGCCAGCTCACCAAAAGAGTACGGAAACACCATATATTTT. The encoded protein is CASSPKEYGNTIYF.

This clonotype was detected many times. V and J are TRBV3-1 and TRBJ2-7; D not certain. Germline V lookup: CDR1 LGHDT, CDR2 YNNKEL (reference sequence). Trimming removed 0 bases at V and 7 bases at J, with 13 bases between. There are 14 residues in the CDR3. Here the CDR3 DNA reads TGTGCCAGCAGCCAAGATGGTCGAATAGGGGAGCAGTACTTC. Translated, it gives CASSQDGRIGEQYF.

The gene calls are TRBV6-5 and TRBJ2-1; 9 positions agree with TRBD2. V was clipped by 0 bases and J by 4 bases; unmatched bases: 4. The CDR3 extends over 16 amino acids. Germline assignment: CDR1 MNHEY and CDR2 SVGAGI. The CDR3 spells CASSYSPSGMYNEQFF. CDR3 bases: TGTGCCAGCAGTTACTCACCTAGCGGGATGTACAATGAGCAGTTCTTC.

This clonotype appeared many times. The chain combines TRBV30 with TRBJ2-2; TRBD2 might be the D (6 bases). The CDR3 length is 14 residues. Germline assignment: CDR1 GTSNPN and CDR2 SVGIG (reference sequence). V was shortened by 5 bases and J by 3 bases, with 13 bases between the two germline ends. The CDR3 loop is CAWVTGLHTGELFF. CDR3 nucleotides: TGTGCCTGGGTAACGGGACTCCACACCGGGGAGCTGTTTTTT.

The chain joins TRBV28 to TRBJ2-3; TRBD2 matches at 7 bases. V gave up 3 bases and J gave up 4 bases; unmatched junction bases: 7. CDR3 length: 15 residues. The germline V gene has CDR1 MDHEN and CDR2 SYDVKM. The CDR3 protein is CASSLAGVKSDTQYF. The CDR3 DNA reads TGTGCCAGCAGTTTGGCGGGAGTTAAGTCAGATACGCAGTATTTT.

This clonotype was detected many times. V gene TRBV28 combines with J gene TRBJ2-7, with TRBD2 matching over 7 bases. V shed 3 bases and J 0 bases; nucleotides not matched to a gene: 8. Germline-derived CDR1 and CDR2 are MDHEN and SYDVKM. CDR3 length: 16 amino acids. The DNA for the CDR3 is TGTGCCAGCAGTTTCACACTAGCGCAGCTCTCCTACGAGCAGTACTTC. The encoded protein is CASSFTLAQLSYEQYF. The complete variable domain, with remaining parts taken from reference TRBV28 and TRBJ2-7, reads DVKVTQSSRYLVKRTGEKVFLECVQDMDHENMFWYRQDPGLGLRLIYFSYDVKMKEKGDIPEGYSVSREKKERFSLILESASTNQTSMYLCASSFTLAQLSYEQYFGPGTRLTVT.

Of note for this clonotype: Being one base from a much bigger clone, this may be a read error. The chain uses TRBV5-1 and TRBJ2-7; 8 bases match TRBD2. The CDR3 has 15 amino acids. Losses at the gene ends were 3 bases for V and 5 bases for J; bases not matched to a gene: 10. Germline-derived CDR1 and CDR2 are SGHRS and YFSETQ. CDR3 nucleotide sequence: TGCGCCAGCAGCTCCGTGGAGCGGGAGAGGGACGAGCAGTACTTC. Residues: CASSSVERERDEQYF. The full variable domain, with the rest looked up from reference TRBV5-1 and TRBJ2-7, is KAGVTQTPRYLIKTRGQQVTLSCSPISGHRSVSWYQQTPGQGLQFLFEYFSETQRNKGNFPGRFSGRQFSNSRSEMNVSTLELGDSALYLCASSSVERERDEQYFGPGTRLTVT.

On this clonotype: This may come from a read error, since a much larger clone is one base off. This sequence joins TRBV6-1 and TRBJ2-7; 7 nucleotides align to TRBD1. CDR3 length: 13 amino acids. Per germline, CDR1 MNHNS and CDR2 SASEGT. Here the CDR3 DNA reads TGTGTCAGCGCCGGACAGGCCTCGTACGAGCAGTACTTC. Its protein is CVSAGQASYEQYF.

In DNA form, the CDR3 reads TGTGCCAGCAGCTTGGGCACTAGCGGGGCGAGCCAAGAGACCCAGTACTTC. Its translation is CASSLGTSGASQETQYF. V and J are TRBV5-4 and TRBJ2-5; 10 bases align to TRBD2. V shed 0 bases, J shed 1 base, and the junction held 6 bases outside the gene matches. The CDR3 has 17 residues. Germline V CDR1 and CDR2: SGHNT, YYREEE (reference sequence).

The chain recombines TRBV7-2 with TRBJ2-2; a weak D match, TRBD2 (6 bases). Trimming took 2 bases from V and 2 from J, leaving 12 bases between them. The germline V gene has CDR1 SGHTA and CDR2 FQGNSA. The CDR3 covers 16 residues. In nucleotides, the CDR3 is TGTGCCAGCAGCTTAATCCCCGGGGGTAACACCGGGGAGCTGTTTTTT. Residues: CASSLIPGGNTGELFF.

This clonotype was seen at least ten times. The chain recombines TRBV2 with TRBJ1-6; D is possibly TRBD1 (5 bases). The V and J ends lost 4 bases and 9 bases respectively, with 13 bases between them. CDR3 size: 14 residues. Germline loops: CDR1 SNHLY, CDR2 FYNNEI. The CDR3 nucleotides read TGTGCCAGCAGTGCTGAGGGGTTGGGTTCACCCCTCCACTTT. Amino acids: CASSAEGLGSPLHF.

In its sample, this clonotype was seen many times. The chain employs TRBV2 and TRBJ2-3, with 11 bases aligning to TRBD1. This CDR3 is built from 14 residues. The V and J ends lost 6 bases and 5 bases, in that order; junction bases with no gene match: 4. Germline V lookup: CDR1 SNHLY, CDR2 FYNNEI. The CDR3 spells CASSGQGAGDTQYF. DNA of the CDR3: TGTGCCAGCAGCGGACAGGGGGCAGGAGATACGCAGTATTTT.